This T cell receptor (beta chain) stems from a study of cytomegalovirus exposure and HLA in healthy donors (dated by TCRdb to the late 2010s). For the wider study: According to a later analysis, the 120 or so validation repertoires were produced on the same platform as the 666 repertoires of the first cohort. A separate validation cohort of 100 to 150 different subjects was used in addition to the 666-subject first cohort. High-throughput TCR immunosequencing, statistical association of individual TCRs with disease status, and machine learning were combined to predict cytomegalovirus infection status. The study was designed to test whether signatures of past pathogen exposure could be identified by cataloging public T cell receptors.

The CDR3 starts with the cysteine, ends with the phenylalanine, and has 13 residues. Just the 39-base CDR3 DNA is kept, in frame starting at base 1. Taken from the germline V gene, the CDR1 and CDR2 loops are MGHRA and YSYEKL. The junction shows trimming of 4 bases on V and 1 base on J, and the gene matches do not reach 1 base of it. The study at large found these results: In vitro tests confirmed that a few of the cytomegalovirus-associated TCR beta chains recognize cytomegalovirus antigens. Cytomegalovirus status was reported to be diagnosed by the classifier with high specificity and sensitivity in both the original and validation cohorts. The study listed 150 to 200 TCR beta chains as associated with cytomegalovirus. The authors suggested that the approach could potentially be generalized to other disease states and immunological phenotypes. Of the cluster scores, 90% to 95% were above 0 in a later analysis, which found that TCRs clustered in the first cohort also tended to co-occur in the 95 to 150 validation repertoires. All 120 or so repertoires were used to score co-occurrence in the validation cohort in a later analysis, because that analysis had no HLA typing for the cohort. While some public TCRs were present in many individuals, most TCR sequences turned up only very rarely across donors.

The donors belonged to the validation cohort of over a hundred subjects, which was separate from the approximately 700-subject first cohort. Libraries were constructed by the immunoSEQ multiplex PCR assay. As for the authors' bioinformatics: A statistical classification framework was built to diagnose cytomegalovirus status from the catalog of TCR beta chain sequences. The source is immuneACCESS, and TCRdb retained only in-frame sequences with V and J called. Part of the clones is not carried over; for the studies checked, unresolved V genes explain less than half of this, and the remainder is unexplained. V and J calls and clone size are copied from that table; D and trimming were computed from the DNA. Present in this sample are 85,000 to 120,000 clones, around 96% of which were seen just once. The ten most abundant clones make up 0.7% to 0.9% of the sample. About this clone: No antigen is known for it. Per-base qualities were not stored, and no clone one base away is much larger.

The receptor comes from a woman aged 18 to 35 in good health and CMV-seronegative. The sequenced material came from PBMCs. The chain is assembled from TRBV4-1 and TRBJ2-7, with 7 bases matching TRBD2. The DNA sequence reads TGCGCCAGCAGCCTGGGGGGGTCCTACGAGCAGTACTTC. Translation gives CASSLGGSYEQYF.